Here is one T cell receptor beta chain with its context. The target antigen is unknown. Clones were sequenced by immunoSEQ multiplex PCR, and TCRdb holds only the in-frame ones, with some missing. The sample lists several thousand clones, about 80% occurring once. Relapse was seen in all patients after autologous stem cell transplantation, and brentuximab vedotin exposure was variable. The authors purified CD4+ T cells from thawed PBMCs by magnetic negative selection. The source of the sample is a study of PD-1 blockade in classical Hodgkin lymphoma. Broader study findings: Complete responders showed a baseline diversity that resembled the diversity of newly diagnosed patients.

In germline, CDR1 is SGHDN, CDR2 FVKESK. Trimming shortened V by 0 bases and J by 3 bases, and 12 bases separated the two germline ends. There are 16 residues in the CDR3. This TCR was recovered from a human donor with classical Hodgkin lymphoma. Specimen: CD4+ T cells from blood, collected at baseline. J is TRBJ1-3 and V is TRBV14; TRBD1 is a possible D gene (6 bases). This chain's CDR3 is CASSQEWGLIGNTIYF. The CDR3 nucleotides read TGTGCCAGCAGCCAAGAGTGGGGGCTAATTGGAAACACCATATATTTT.